This TCR beta chain was documented in a study of PD-1 blockade in classical Hodgkin lymphoma. Study outcomes and limitations: Why the repertoires differ is still unclear, perhaps disease activity or prior therapy. The CD4+ diversity rise by C4D1 was clearest in complete responders. Patients who responded completely had about the same baseline diversity as newly diagnosed patients.

There was relapse after autologous stem cell transplantation in every patient, and there was variation in brentuximab vedotin exposure. Classifying best responses yielded complete response, partial response or progressive disease. CDR1 SGHDT and CDR2 YYEEEE come from the germline V gene. This CDR3 region has 13 residues. The V end was cut by 2 bases, the J end by 4 bases, with 10 bases between. Libraries were prepared by immunoSEQ multiplex PCR; TCRdb keeps only in-frame clonotypes and omits some of them. The sample contains tens of thousands of clones, approximately 90% of which appear only once. This clone showed up just once. No antigen is known for it.

Here the sequenced sample was peripheral blood mononuclear cells (PBMCs), taken at baseline. This chain connects TRBV5-6 to TRBJ2-7; a possible D gene is TRBD1 (6 bases). The clonotype comes from a human donor with classical Hodgkin lymphoma. The CDR3 sequence is CASSFLQGYEQYF. CDR3 nucleotides: TGTGCCAGCAGCTTTTTACAGGGTTACGAGCAGTACTTC.